This T cell receptor (beta chain) stems from a study of CD8 T cells in ankylosing spondylitis (dated by TCRdb to the late 2010s). As for the study more broadly: The study profiled T cell receptor beta repertoires in healthy donors and ankylosing spondylitis patients to find disease-linked TCR variants. In total, the full study cohort was made up of some 100 healthy donors and roughly 27 ankylosing spondylitis patients. Peripheral blood was sampled, and synovial fluid was additionally collected from ankylosing spondylitis patients. What the authors observed across the whole study: The disease-linked clones were reported as significantly enriched in matched synovial fluid samples from ankylosing spondylitis patients. A TCR beta motif of fewer than 10 highly homologous amino acid variants appeared characteristic of blood from ankylosing spondylitis patients. Some of the motif variants had been reported before in the synovial fluid and blood of reactive arthritis patients, a finding that suggests common disease-initiation mechanisms. The disease-linked clones had a CD8+ phenotype and were found at relatively low frequencies in peripheral blood.

Sequencing used an Illumina HiSeq 2500. TCR beta libraries were prepared by quantitative 5'-RACE with molecular barcodes. As for the original processing: A new computational method based on a probabilistic model of VDJ rearrangement was used to identify disease-linked TCR variants. In-frame beta chains were kept once TCRdb had trimmed the public reads at Q25 with fastp and called clones with MiXCR. Each entry merges the rows of one CDR3 protein and shows their most common DNA and genes. TCRdb, not the original authors, processed these V and J calls. The sample contains about 700,000 distinct CDR3 sequences, roughly 19% of them found a single time. The top ten constitute around 19% of the sample. This clonotype was detected a few times. There is no known antigen for this receptor. No quality values exist for individual bases; no much larger clone is one base distant. Taken from the germline V gene, the CDR1 and CDR2 loops are LGHNA and YSLEER. The CDR3 covers 17 residues, taking in both the cysteine and the phenylalanine. Only the CDR3 portion is preserved as DNA: 51 bases, with reading frame beginning at the first base. Relative to germline, V is 0 bases shorter and J is 9 bases shorter, with 21 bases between their ends.

The receptor was derived from a male donor with ankylosing spondylitis. The sample was blood, either unsorted or a sorted T cell fraction (not recorded which). The V and J genes are TRBV4-3 and TRBJ1-5; TRBD1 is possibly the D segment (5 matching bases). The DNA sequence is given as TGCGCCAGCAGCCAAGAAAGGACGGGAATGGGGGAATCGCCCCAGCATTTT. The resulting protein is CASSQERTGMGESPQHF.